The 12 T cell receptor beta chains reported below all come from one sample, sequenced in a study of blood T cells in healthy people across ages. The use of a sample-barcoded 5' primer and a J-beta primer mix characterized a second PCR of about 6 to 11 cycles. TCRdb analysed the 5' RACE reads with MiXCR anew, one entry per CDR3 protein. Found here are around 780,000 distinct CDR3 sequences, more than 55% of them singletons; the top ten hold about a quarter. The sequenced material came from blood. Receptors originate from a man aged 40-50 years in good health.

Comment on this clonotype: A much larger clone differs from this one at a single base, so this may be a read error. This sequence joins TRBV29-1 and TRBJ2-1; D is uncertain. In germline, CDR1 is SQVTM, CDR2 ANQGSEA. This CDR3 region has 11 residues. With 7 bases removed from V and 13 bases from J, the gap between germline ends came to 17 bases. The CDR3 bases are TGCAGCGCTCTCGAAACAGAGACCCAGTTCTTC. Translation: CSALETETQFF.

The rearrangement uses TRBV9 and TRBJ2-4; tentatively, D is TRBD2 (5 bases). In germline, CDR1 is SGDLS, CDR2 YYNGEE. The V end lost 0 bases, the J end lost 5 bases, and 18 bases lay between the germline ends. CDR3 length: 17 residues. DNA of the CDR3: TGTGCCAGCAGCGTAGATCTCTCCAGGAGCGGTGAAAACATTCAGTACTTC. This codes for CASSVDLSRSGENIQYF.

Of note for this clonotype: Germline and junction disagree at one end, which may indicate a read error. This chain connects TRBV10-3 to TRBJ2-1, with D maybe TRBD2 (5 bases). The CDR3 is made up of 15 amino acids. Per germline, CDR1 ENHRY and CDR2 SYGVKD. CDR3 in DNA: TGTGCCATCAGTCCACAATCAAGCTCCTACAATGAGCGGTACTTC. Its translation: CAISPQSSSYNERYF.

This clonotype has only a few counts. The chain employs TRBV7-2 and TRBJ1-6; 8 bases match TRBD1. J was trimmed by 9 bases and V by 0 bases; bases with no gene match: 7. This CDR3 spans 16 amino acids. The germline V gene encodes CDR1 SGHTA and CDR2 FQGNSA. The CDR3 spells CASSLAGQGNPSPLHF. CDR3 nucleotides: TGTGCCAGCAGCTTAGCCGGACAGGGCAACCCTTCACCCCTCCACTTT.

This chain connects TRBV12-3 or TRBV12-4 to TRBJ2-1; D is unresolved. The length of the CDR3 is 16 residues. V lost 6 bases and J 4 bases, leaving 19 bases between the germline ends. The CDR3 is CASSRRWPPKYNEQFF. The CDR3 bases are TGTGCCAGCAGCCGTAGATGGCCTCCCAAGTACAATGAGCAGTTCTTC.

This clonotype was found a few times. The chain recombines TRBV18 with TRBJ1-6; D remains ambiguous. The CDR3 runs 15 residues. Germline CDR1 reads KGHSH; CDR2 reads LQKENI. The V and J ends lost 1 base and 3 bases respectively, with 7 bases between them. CDR3 residues: CASSPQGIYNSPLHF. In DNA form, the CDR3 reads TGTGCCAGCTCACCACAGGGCATCTATAATTCACCCCTCCACTTT.

The chain has TRBV3-1 and TRBJ1-3, with 11 bases lining up with TRBD1. Germline V gene lookup returns CDR1 LGHDT and CDR2 YNNKEL (reference sequence). Unmatched junction bases numbered 9, after V lost 4 bases and J lost 7 bases. This CDR3 has 16 amino acids. CDR3: CASSLTAGTGGNTIYF. The CDR3 coding sequence is TGTGCCAGCAGCCTTACGGCCGGGACAGGGGGGAACACCATATATTTT.

Only a few counts were recorded for this clonotype. This chain joins TRBV4-2 and TRBJ1-2, with 12 bases identical to TRBD1. The CDR3 totals 16 residues. Germline lookup yields CDR1 LGHNA and CDR2 YNFKEQ. With 1 base clipped from V and 5 bases from J, the junction kept 5 bases outside the gene matches. CDR3 sequence (DNA): TGTGCCAGCAGCCAAGCGGGGACAGGGGGCGAATATGGCTACACCTTC. Protein sequence: CASSQAGTGGEYGYTF.

The chain joins TRBV6-2 or TRBV6-3 to TRBJ2-5; tentatively, D is TRBD1 or TRBD2 (7 bases each). V was trimmed by 2 bases and J by 11 bases, leaving 21 bases between them. The CDR3 spans 15 residues. Germline CDR1 reads MNHEY; CDR2 reads SVGEGT. CDR3 residues: CASSYLYRQGGEQYF. The CDR3 DNA reads as TGTGCCAGCAGTTACCTTTATCGACAGGGAGGGGAGCAGTACTTC.

This clonotype showed up just a few times. The chain joins TRBV7-8 to TRBJ2-1; D possibly corresponds to TRBD1 (5 bases). The V end lost 3 bases, the J end lost 5 bases, and 14 bases lay between the germline ends. The CDR3 extends over 15 amino acids. The germline V gene has CDR1 SGHVS and CDR2 FQNEAQ. CDR3 loop: CASSFRQRRNNEQFF. The DNA of the CDR3 is TGTGCCAGCAGCTTCAGACAGCGCCGTAACAATGAGCAGTTCTTC.

The rearrangement joins TRBV20-1 to TRBJ2-1; D may match TRBD1 or TRBD2 (5 bases each). Trimming cost V 6 bases and J 4 bases, with 22 bases left between them. Per germline, CDR1 DFQATT and CDR2 SNEGSKA (reference sequence). The CDR3 runs to 16 residues. CDR3 residues: CSAVYRTFGGYNEQFF. The CDR3 DNA follows: TGCAGTGCAGTGTATCGGACTTTTGGGGGATACAATGAGCAGTTCTTC.

This clonotype was counted only a few times. The chain recombines TRBV4-3 with TRBJ2-7; 9 bases fit TRBD1. CDR3 length equals 17 residues. Germline CDR1 LGHNA, CDR2 YSLEER. With 0 bases clipped from V and 2 bases from J, the junction kept 8 bases outside the gene matches. The CDR3 DNA reads TGCGCCAGCAGCCAAGATTCGAGACAGGGGGTTCCCTACGAGCAGTACTTC. As protein: CASSQDSRQGVPYEQYF.